This TCR beta chain was recovered during a study of blood T cell repertoires in COVID-19 (dated by TCRdb to the early 2020s). As for the study more broadly: Samples covering the acute and convalescent phases of COVID-19 were provided by collaborators in the United States, Italy and Spain. The material from the prospective study consisted of cDNA or gDNA derived from T cells, B-cell-depleted T cells, or PBMCs. The dataset comprised deeply sampled blood TCRbeta repertoires from subjects exposed to, actively infected with, or recovered from COVID-19. The repertoires were made available in a free public database intended to serve as a resource for research on the immune response to SARS-CoV-2. The samples were drawn from two sources: the first 160 participants of the ongoing ImmuneRACE study, and 1,200 or so subjects contributed by 6 global collaborators. Nearly every sample came with metadata listing a de-identified subject ID, COVID-19 status, age in years and sex. HLA class I and class II types, where available, came from metadata supplied by the sample provider rather than from assay-based typing. General conclusions and limits of the study: The amount of clinical and demographic metadata varied by source and participant and was provided uncurated.

TCRbeta CDR3 regions were amplified from genomic DNA using the immunoSEQ Assay, a bias-controlled multiplex PCR. On the authors' methods: Nucleated cell counts per sample were estimated from amplification of reference gene primers within the assay. To quantify the absolute abundance of each unique TCRbeta CDR3 rearrangement, sequence reads were collapsed and filtered. Productive Simpson clonality was computed per sample as the square root of Simpson's diversity index over productive rearrangements. In its TCRdb copy, this immuneACCESS table keeps in-frame sequences only and misses some clones. Where compared with another copy, unresolved V genes explain less than half of these, and the others have no known cause. V, J and clone size reflect that table, while D and trimming were determined from the DNA. The sample table contains a few hundred thousand clones; only one count was recorded for around 86% of them. About 9.4% of the sample is in the top ten clones.

In Seattle, one collaborating source enrolled patients while the infection was active and tracked those patients longitudinally over the course of disease. Collaborating institutions collected whole blood in K2EDTA tubes following their own protocols. For TCRbeta analysis, collaborators shipped samples as frozen whole blood, isolated PBMCs, or DNA extracted from either of those sample types. In its sample, this clone was seen once. Its antigen remains undetermined. It has no much larger one-base neighbor in the sample; base qualities were not kept. Looking up the germline V gene (reference sequence) yields CDR1 SGHNT and CDR2 YYREEE. V is cut back by 6 bases and J by 5 bases, with 16 bases in the junction unmatched. The CDR3 contains 16 residues, cysteine and phenylalanine counted. The entry retains the CDR3 DNA only, 48 bases that are in frame from base 1.

The clonotype originates from a woman between 45 and 65 years old with COVID-19, enrolled during active disease. The sequencing sample was made of peripheral blood. The V and J genes are TRBV5-4 and TRBJ2-7; the central 8 bases match TRBD1. CDR3 region: CASTFNPGQVSHEQYF. Here is the DNA: TGTGCCAGCACCTTTAACCCGGGACAGGTATCTCACGAGCAGTACTTC.